The clone carrying this T cell receptor (beta chain) showed up just a few times. No antigen is known for it. These data come from a study of T-cell memory formation after mild COVID-19. As for the study in general: Largely donor-specific sequence clusters came from a couple of donors. Overall study findings and caveats: Clones that shrank (day 15 to 85) were balanced CD4/CD8, whereas later expanders leaned CD4+.

TCRdb fed the 5' RACE reads into MiXCR, producing one record per CDR3 protein. The table lists under 300,000 distinct CDR3 sequences, about a sixth of them singletons. This receptor was taken from a man aged 18 to 29 who had mild COVID-19 (a few samples of this study predate the infection). Cell type and time point are not known. Sequenced sample: PBMCs or a T cell subset sorted from them (not recorded which).

The chain's CDR3 is CASSFFQVTGELFF. The CDR3 region has the DNA TGTGCCAGCAGCTTTTTCCAGGTCACCGGGGAGCTGTTTTTT. The V call is TRBV5-5, the J call TRBJ2-2; D is undetermined. Germline V gene sequence: CDR1 SGHKS, CDR2 YYEKEE (reference sequence). V was shortened by 2 bases and J by 4 bases, with 9 bases between the two germline ends. This CDR3 has 14 amino acids. Full variable domain (missing parts from reference TRBV5-5 and TRBJ2-2): DAGVTQSPTHLIKTRGQQVTLRCSPISGHKSVSWYQQVLGQGPQFIFQYYEKEERGRGNFPDRFSARQFPNYSSELNVNALLLGDSALYLCASSFFQVTGELFFGEGSRLTVL.